Described below is a single T cell receptor (beta chain) sequence and its context. This entry comes from a study of shared clonotypes between healthy human individuals. Across the whole study: Each donor had three CD4 naive, three CD4 memory, two CD8 naive and one CD8 memory plate.

Trimming removed 4 bases at V and 7 bases at J, with 12 bases between. Germline CDR1 is SGHDT and CDR2 is YYEEEE. The CDR3 is made up of 13 amino acids. Naive CD8 cells lacked CD45RO, underwent positive selection for CCR7 and left out terminally differentiated effector memory CD45RA+ cells. Everyone who donated was a Caucasian adult who lived in Nashville, Tennessee. Repertoires were generated with immunoSEQ multiplex PCR, while TCRdb's copy carries only in-frame clones and drops some. The data contain approximately 720,000 clones, under 95% of them singletons. What was sequenced was naive CD8+ T cells sorted from blood. This sequence was found in a man aged 25 to 40 in good health. The V gene is TRBV5-6, the J gene TRBJ2-1; unclear D gene. The CDR3 is CASSPKGWNEQFF. As DNA, the CDR3 is TGTGCCAGCAGCCCCAAGGGTTGGAATGAGCAGTTCTTC.